The 18 T cell receptor beta chains given below trace back to one sample, sequenced in a study of cytomegalovirus exposure and HLA in healthy donors. Use of 60 Vbeta and 13 Jbeta primers characterized the PCR. Only in-frame clones appear in the TCRdb table, and some are missing; sequencing was by immunoSEQ multiplex PCR. Seen here are around 95,000 clones, roughly 82% observed once, and the top ten hold approximately 3%. Sequencing was performed on PBMCs. These receptors were taken from a man aged 25 to 40 in good health and CMV-seropositive.

This chain connects TRBV15 to TRBJ1-2, with TRBD1 as a possible D gene (5 bases). This CDR3 region has 16 residues. Germline V lookup: CDR1 LNHNV, CDR2 YYDKDF (reference sequence). The V and J ends lost 4 bases and 6 bases respectively, with 21 bases between them. The CDR3 nucleotides read TGTGCCACCAGCACAGGGACTTTGAAGTTGAGTGATGGCTACACCTTC. The encoded protein is CATSTGTLKLSDGYTF.

This chain joins TRBV20-1 and TRBJ2-1; D call uncertain. The CDR3 length is 10 residues. Germline-derived CDR1 and CDR2 are DFQATT and SNEGSKA (reference sequence). Between the trimmed V and J ends, which lost 3 bases and 10 bases, there was a span of 7 bases. CDR3 nucleotides: TGCAGTGCTAGGAGGCAGGAGCAGTTCTTC. Its translation: CSARRQEQFF.

This clone was detected a few times. This CDR3 reads CASSETGGMTEAFF. The CDR3 bases are TGTGCCAGCAGCGAGACAGGGGGGATGACTGAAGCTTTCTTT. The gene calls are TRBV5-6 and TRBJ1-1; 9 bases are a match to TRBD1. The CDR3 contains 14 residues. Germline loops: CDR1 SGHDT, CDR2 YYEEEE. V was clipped by 4 bases and J by 5 bases; unmatched bases: 6.

This rearrangement joins TRBV6-5 to TRBJ1-1; no reliable D call. Germline values: CDR1 MNHEY, CDR2 SVGAGI. With 6 bases removed from V and 1 base from J, the gap between germline ends came to 15 bases. There are 15 residues in the CDR3. CDR3 region: CASRDSRRPNTEAFF. The CDR3 nucleotides are TGTGCCAGCAGGGACTCCCGGCGTCCGAACACTGAAGCTTTCTTT.

The gene calls are TRBV6-1 and TRBJ2-5; TRBD2 is a possible D gene (7 bases). Trimming removed 6 bases from V and 5 bases from J, with 19 bases in between. This CDR3 is 15 amino acids long. Germline CDR1 reads MNHNS; CDR2 reads SASEGT. The CDR3 bases are TGTGCCAGCAGACACCCCCCGGAGGGGGGGGAGACCCAGTACTTC. Amino acid sequence: CASRHPPEGGETQYF.

The J gene is TRBJ2-4, the V gene TRBV7-6; tentatively, D is TRBD1 (6 bases). Looked up from germline, CDR1 is SGHVS and CDR2 is FNYEAQ. CDR3 length: 15 residues. Between the trimmed V and J ends, which lost 5 bases and 0 bases, there was a span of 11 bases. The CDR3 region is CASSPGATAKNIQYF. CDR3 DNA sequence: TGTGCCAGCAGCCCAGGGGCTACAGCCAAAAACATTCAGTACTTC.

The V and J genes are TRBV5-6 and TRBJ1-2; D not certain. Germline V gene lookup returns CDR1 SGHDT and CDR2 YYEEEE. The CDR3 extends over 13 amino acids. The germline V and J ends were trimmed by 0 bases and 8 bases, with 11 bases remaining between them. The CDR3 sequence is CASSLEAVEGYTF. The DNA of the CDR3 is TGTGCCAGCAGCTTGGAGGCGGTGGAAGGCTACACCTTC.

This sequence joins TRBV29-1 and TRBJ2-5, with 9 positions matching TRBD1. Losses at the gene ends were 1 base for V and 5 bases for J; bases not matched to a gene: 5. This CDR3 spans 14 amino acids. Germline V CDR1 and CDR2: SQVTM, ANQGSEA. In DNA form, the CDR3 reads TGCAGCGTTGAAGGAGGGACAGGGTGGGAGACCCAGTACTTC. Its translation: CSVEGGTGWETQYF.

This clone was seen only a few times. The V gene is TRBV6-4, the J gene TRBJ1-1; D is perhaps TRBD1 (5 bases). Germline-derived CDR1 and CDR2 are MRHNA and SNTAGT. This CDR3 spans 12 amino acids. Trimming stripped 8 bases from V and 2 bases from J, with 9 bases between. CDR3 region: CASRGDNTEAFF. CDR3 in DNA: TGTGCCAGCCGGGGGGACAACACTGAAGCTTTCTTT.

This clone was seen only once. The V gene is TRBV5-4, the J gene TRBJ2-3; D is unresolved. In germline, CDR1 is SGHNT, CDR2 YYREEE (reference sequence). This CDR3 is built from 14 residues. Trimming stripped 2 bases from V and 3 bases from J, with 10 bases between. The CDR3, as DNA: TGTGCCAGCAGCTTACTAACCTATACAGATACGCAGTATTTT. It is translated as CASSLLTYTDTQYF.

The rearrangement uses TRBV11-3 and TRBJ2-1; 12 bases are a match to TRBD2. The junction had 8 bases not matched to a gene; V was cut back by 3 bases and J by 8 bases. Germline-derived CDR1 and CDR2 are SGHNT and YENEEA. This CDR3 comprises 16 residues. The CDR3 region is CASSFSTSGSTDEQFF. CDR3 in DNA: TGTGCCAGCAGCTTTTCGACTAGCGGGAGTACGGATGAGCAGTTCTTC.

The rearrangement links TRBV6-5 to TRBJ1-1; D is undetermined. Germline assignment: CDR1 MNHEY and CDR2 SVGAGI. V lost 6 bases to trimming and J lost 5 bases, with 7 bases between them. This CDR3 spans 11 amino acids. The DNA of the CDR3 is TGTGCCAGCAGGACAAGGACTGAAGCTTTCTTT. Translated: CASRTRTEAFF.

The chain joins TRBV6-4 to TRBJ2-1; TRBD2 is a possible D gene (6 bases). CDR1 is MRHNA, CDR2 SNTAGT, per germline. The ends were cut back, 4 bases at V and 10 bases at J, with 20 bases in the middle. The CDR3 has 15 amino acids. In DNA, the CDR3 is TGTGCCAGCAGTGTACTAGGGACTGGCGGTGACGAGCAGTTCTTC. It encodes CASSVLGTGGDEQFF.

This clone was detected once. V and J are TRBV5-6 and TRBJ2-1; tentative D call: TRBD1 (5 bases). Trimming pared 0 bases from V and 2 bases from J, leaving 9 bases between. From germline, CDR1 is SGHDT and CDR2 YYEEEE. The CDR3 extends over 15 amino acids. The CDR3 sequence is CASSLATGPYNEQFF. The CDR3 DNA reads as TGTGCCAGCAGCTTGGCTACAGGTCCCTACAATGAGCAGTTCTTC.

The chain carries TRBV28 and TRBJ1-1; possibly TRBD1 for D (5 bases). CDR1 MDHEN and CDR2 SYDVKM come from the germline V gene. Trimming took off 5 bases at V and 6 bases at J, with 10 bases between the two ends. This CDR3 has 12 amino acids. CDR3 protein: CASSPGYPEAFF. CDR3 bases: TGTGCCAGCAGTCCAGGGTACCCTGAAGCTTTCTTT.

This clone was observed a few times. The chain couples TRBV6-6 to TRBJ2-7; 8 nucleotides match TRBD2. This CDR3 is built from 16 residues. Trimming cost V 6 bases and J 0 bases; bases outside gene matches: 10. Germline V lookup: CDR1 MNHNY, CDR2 SVGAGI (reference sequence). CDR3 in amino acids: CASREGIAGISYEQYF. As DNA, the CDR3 is TGTGCCAGCAGGGAGGGGATAGCGGGGATCTCCTACGAGCAGTACTTC.

The gene calls are TRBV27 and TRBJ2-7, with TRBD1 identical over 12 bases. This CDR3 is built from 15 residues. The germline CDR1 and CDR2 sequences are MNHEY and SMNVEV (reference sequence). V lost 6 bases to trimming and J lost 4 bases; unmatched junction nucleotides: 7. The CDR3 protein is CASSEGQGAAYEQYF. The CDR3, as DNA: TGTGCCAGCAGCGAGGGACAGGGGGCGGCGTACGAGCAGTACTTC.

CDR3 DNA: TGTGCCAGTAGTATAGACCCACAGGGATATCAGCCCCAGCATTTT. It codes for CASSIDPQGYQPQHF. The chain recombines TRBV19 with TRBJ1-5; tentatively, D is TRBD1 (6 bases). Trimming removed 0 bases at V and 5 bases at J, with 11 bases between. The length of the CDR3 is 15 residues. Germline CDR1 and CDR2: LNHDA and SQIVND (reference sequence).